This T cell receptor (beta chain) was recovered during a study of T cell changes during pregnancy in multiple sclerosis. V was pared by 4 bases and J by 3 bases, with 8 bases of the junction left unmatched. The V gene's germline CDR1 is LNHDA and CDR2 SQIVND (reference sequence). The CDR3 is 16 amino acids. Clones were read by immunoSEQ multiplex PCR, and TCRdb kept only the in-frame ones, dropping some. The sample contains about 36,000 clones, around 92% of which appear only once. The specimen was PBMCs (not recorded whether the cells were cultured). V and J are TRBV19 and TRBJ2-3; 9 bases fit TRBD1. The TCR sequence derives from a female donor with multiple sclerosis, enrolled in a pregnancy study. CDR3 sequence (DNA): TGTGCCAGTAGTACCTACCGGGACAGGGCTACAGATACGCAGTATTTT. It yields the protein CASSTYRDRATDTQYF.